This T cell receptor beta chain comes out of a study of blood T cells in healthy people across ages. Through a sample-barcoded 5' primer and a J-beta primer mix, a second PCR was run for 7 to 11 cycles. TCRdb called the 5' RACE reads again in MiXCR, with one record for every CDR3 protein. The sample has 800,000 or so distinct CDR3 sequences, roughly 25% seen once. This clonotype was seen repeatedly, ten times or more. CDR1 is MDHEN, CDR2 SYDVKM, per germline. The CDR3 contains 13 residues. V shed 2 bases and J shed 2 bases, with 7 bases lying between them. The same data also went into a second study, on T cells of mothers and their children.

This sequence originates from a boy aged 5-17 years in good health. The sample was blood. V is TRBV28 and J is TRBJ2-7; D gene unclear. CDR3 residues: CASSLGKAYEQYF. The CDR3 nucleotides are TGTGCCAGCAGTTTAGGGAAAGCCTACGAGCAGTACTTC.